These 32 T cell receptor beta chains share one sample of origin, sequenced in a study of regulatory T cells in long-lasting Graves disease. The sample's time point: newly diagnosed GD, antithyroid drugs for less than 3 months. RNA isolated from PBMCs was used to make the TCR library. Arm-PCR of CDR3 regions and iRepertoire HTBI primers were used to build TCR beta libraries. TCRdb analysed the multiplex PCR reads with MiXCR anew, one entry per CDR3 protein. Of roughly 560,000 distinct CDR3 sequences listed, approximately 12% are singletons. The same specimen was also included in a second study, on T cells in Graves' hyperthyroidism and ophthalmopathy.

The sequencing used peripheral blood mononuclear cells (PBMCs), collected at new diagnosis, from a patient treated with antithyroid drugs. Receptors originate from a young woman with Graves disease.

This clonotype has ten or more counts. The chain combines TRBV7-2 with TRBJ2-7, with D possibly matching TRBD2 (5 bases). The germline CDR1 and CDR2 sequences are SGHTA and FQGNSA. CDR3 length: 15 amino acids. V dropped 0 bases and J dropped 0 bases, with 9 bases sitting between them. CDR3 sequence: CASSLAVATSYEQYF. The CDR3 DNA sequence: TGTGCCAGCAGCTTAGCTGTAGCGACCTCCTACGAGCAGTACTTC.

This clonotype came up many times. This chain uses TRBV19 with TRBJ1-1; no firm D call. The V and J ends lost 4 bases and 1 base respectively, with 10 bases between them. The germline V gene encodes CDR1 LNHDA and CDR2 SQIVND (reference sequence). CDR3 length: 14 amino acids. CDR3 in amino acids: CASSRWSSNTEAFF. DNA for the CDR3: TGTGCCAGTAGTAGGTGGAGTTCGAACACTGAAGCTTTCTTT.

The table lists this clonotype with many counts. The gene calls are TRBV6-1 and TRBJ2-1; D might be TRBD2 (6 bases). The CDR3 contains 16 residues. From germline, CDR1 is MNHNS and CDR2 SASEGT. V was pared by 4 bases and J by 5 bases, with 18 bases between. The CDR3 loop reads CASSGTGTQWDNEQFF. In DNA form, the CDR3 reads TGTGCCAGCAGTGGAACTGGGACTCAATGGGACAATGAGCAGTTCTTC.

This clonotype has ten or more counts. The chain combines TRBV6-1 with TRBJ2-2; D assignment may be TRBD1 or TRBD2 (5 bases each). The length of the CDR3 is 14 residues. Germline V lookup: CDR1 MNHNS, CDR2 SASEGT. Trimming pared 6 bases from V and 0 bases from J, leaving 8 bases between. The CDR3 bases are TGTGCCAGCAGGGGACCGACGAACACCGGGGAGCTGTTTTTT. Amino acid sequence: CASRGPTNTGELFF.

This clonotype was observed a few times. This chain links TRBV10-1 with TRBJ2-7; TRBD2 might be the D (6 bases). The length of the CDR3 is 14 residues. The germline V gene has CDR1 WNHNN and CDR2 SYGVQD (reference sequence). Trimming removed 3 bases from V and 2 bases from J, with 11 bases in between. The DNA of the CDR3 is TGCGCCAGCAGTGATTCGGGGGTTGCCTACGAGCAGTACTTC. As protein: CASSDSGVAYEQYF.

The sample holds many counts of this clonotype. The J gene is TRBJ1-1, the V gene TRBV2, with 8 positions matching TRBD1. The length of the CDR3 is 12 residues. V was pared by 5 bases and J by 11 bases, with 7 bases of the junction left unmatched. Germline assignment: CDR1 SNHLY and CDR2 FYNNEI. CDR3 sequence (DNA): TGTGCCAGCAGTTTACAGGGGGTAAAGGCTTTCTTT. It yields the protein CASSLQGVKAFF.

This clonotype has at least ten counts. The CDR3 here is CASSRWTSGSAETQYF. In DNA, the CDR3 is TGTGCCAGCTCACGTTGGACTTCGGGCAGCGCCGAGACCCAGTACTTC. The rearrangement links TRBV18 to TRBJ2-5, with D perhaps TRBD2 (5 bases). V lost 4 bases to trimming and J lost 5 bases, with 20 bases between them. From germline, CDR1 is KGHSH and CDR2 LQKENI. The CDR3 is made up of 16 amino acids.

This clonotype was counted at least ten times. The rearrangement links TRBV29-1 to TRBJ1-4; D call uncertain. Germline CDR1 reads SQVTM; CDR2 reads ANQGSEA. The CDR3 runs to 13 residues. The germline V and J ends were trimmed by 5 bases and 0 bases, with 7 bases remaining between them. CDR3 residues: CSVLDPTNEKLFF. In DNA, the CDR3 is TGCAGCGTTCTGGACCCAACTAATGAAAAACTGTTTTTT.

This clonotype was detected ten times or more. The chain joins TRBV27 to TRBJ1-1; 9 nucleotides align to TRBD1. Germline loops: CDR1 MNHEY, CDR2 SMNVEV (reference sequence). J was trimmed by 4 bases and V by 5 bases; bases with no gene match: 5. This CDR3 spans 14 amino acids. In DNA form, the CDR3 reads TGTGCCAGCAGTAACAGGGGGCCGAGCACTGAAGCTTTCTTT. Its protein is CASSNRGPSTEAFF.

The genes are TRBV10-2 and TRBJ1-1; D perhaps matches TRBD1 (6 bases). Trimming pared 10 bases from V and 7 bases from J, leaving 13 bases between. This CDR3 is built from 11 residues. The germline CDR1 and CDR2 sequences are WSHSY and SAAADI. As DNA, the CDR3 is TGCGCCATCAAGGGGGGGAGTGAAGCTTTCTTT. Protein: CAIKGGSEAFF.

This clonotype was recorded at least ten times. The CDR3 DNA sequence: TGTGCCAGCAGTCAGGGACTCAGCTCTGGGGCCAACGTCCTGACTTTC. Residues: CASSQGLSSGANVLTF. V is TRBV27 and J is TRBJ2-6, with a weak D call TRBD2 (6 bases). CDR3 length: 16 residues. V lost 5 bases, J lost 0 bases, and 11 bases lay in between. The V gene's germline CDR1 is MNHEY and CDR2 SMNVEV (reference sequence).

This clonotype was detected only once. A much larger clonotype is one base distant, so this may be a read error. The rearrangement links TRBV4-1 to TRBJ2-7, with 10 bases fitting TRBD2. Germline CDR1 reads MGHRA; CDR2 reads YSYEKL. CDR3 length: 15 amino acids. CDR3 sequence: CASIQAHSGRNEQYF. The DNA of the CDR3 is TGCGCCAGCATCCAAGCCCATAGCGGGAGGAACGAGCAGTACTTC.

Remarks on this clonotype: It is likely a read error: a sequence one base away is far more abundant. The chain employs TRBV11-2 and TRBJ2-3, with D unresolved. The J call may be in error: the DNA end matches TRBJ2-1 better. Germline CDR1 SGHAT, CDR2 FQNNGV. The CDR3 runs to 14 residues. In DNA form, the CDR3 reads TGTGCCAGCACCCCCGGTAATGGATACAATGTGCAGTTCTTC. Encoded protein: CASTPGNGYNVQFF.

This clonotype occurred a few times. The chain recombines TRBV20-1 with TRBJ2-3; 7 nucleotides align to TRBD1. CDR3 length equals 18 residues. J gave up 0 bases and V 1 base, and 13 bases lay outside the gene matches. In germline, CDR1 is DFQATT, CDR2 SNEGSKA (reference sequence). The CDR3: CSARGIQLRDSSTDTQYF. The CDR3 DNA reads as TGCAGTGCTAGAGGAATCCAACTCCGGGACAGCAGCACAGATACGCAGTATTTT.

In this sample, this clonotype turned up many times. The chain is built from TRBV6-6 and TRBJ2-5; D gene uncertain. The ends were cut back, 2 bases at V and 0 bases at J, with 7 bases in the middle. The V gene's germline CDR1 is MNHNY and CDR2 SVGAGI (reference sequence). The CDR3 runs to 14 residues. In nucleotides, the CDR3 is TGTGCCAGCAGTTACGGTGTGTACCAAGAGACCCAGTACTTC. Protein product: CASSYGVYQETQYF.

The table lists this clonotype with a few counts. CDR3 region: CASSFGGAGGGEQYF. CDR3 DNA sequence: TGTGCCAGCAGCTTCGGAGGGGCGGGAGGTGGCGAGCAGTACTTC. The chain joins TRBV7-2 to TRBJ2-7; 8 bases match TRBD2. This CDR3 is 15 amino acids long. Germline loops: CDR1 SGHTA, CDR2 FQGNSA. V trimming: 3 bases; J trimming: 6 bases; junction bases outside the gene matches: 10.

This clonotype was observed many times. The V and J genes are TRBV7-3 and TRBJ2-5; D remains ambiguous. V was pared by 4 bases and J by 2 bases, with 8 bases between. CDR1 is SGHTA, CDR2 FQGTGA, per germline. The CDR3 totals 13 residues. The CDR3 sequence is CASSSTPQETQYF. CDR3 DNA sequence: TGTGCCAGCAGCTCGACACCACAAGAGACCCAGTACTTC. Drawing the rest from reference TRBV7-3 and TRBJ2-5, the complete variable domain is GAGVSQTPSNKVTEKGKYVELRCDPISGHTALYWYRQSLGQGPEFLIYFQGTGAADDSGLPNDRFFAVRPEGSVSTLKIQRTERGDSAVYLCASSSTPQETQYFGPGTRLLVL.

In regard to this clonotype: Just one base apart from a much larger clone, this may be a read error. The V call is TRBV13, the J call TRBJ2-1, with 11 nucleotides matching TRBD1. The J call is doubtful: the DNA matches TRBJ2-5 better. This CDR3 is built from 14 residues. CDR1 is PRHDT and CDR2 is FYEKMQ in the germline V gene (reference sequence). Written as DNA, the CDR3 is TGTGCCGGCATGGACAGGGGGCGTGGAGAGACCCAGTACTTC. It yields the protein CAGMDRGRGETQYF.

This clonotype was picked up many times. The chain carries TRBV11-2 and TRBJ1-2; D is unresolved. CDR3 length equals 14 residues. Trimming cost V 2 bases and J 8 bases, with 15 bases left between them. The germline V gene has CDR1 SGHAT and CDR2 FQNNGV. This CDR3 reads CASSLFRGAEGYTF. The CDR3 DNA reads as TGTGCCAGCAGCTTATTTCGGGGAGCTGAGGGCTACACCTTC.

This clonotype appeared a few times. The chain joins TRBV6-2 or TRBV6-3 to TRBJ2-7, with no clear D. Germline CDR1 reads MNHEY; CDR2 reads SVGEGT. Trimming left V 5 bases short and J 0 bases short, with 14 bases between. The CDR3 totals 15 residues. As DNA, the CDR3 is TGTGCCAGCAGTGTAAAACTGGGCGGCTCCTACGAGCAGTACTTC. Its protein product is CASSVKLGGSYEQYF.

A few counts support this clonotype. V usage is TRBV6-1 and J usage is TRBJ1-4; a weak D match, TRBD1 (5 bases). Germline assignment: CDR1 MNHNS and CDR2 SASEGT. The CDR3 extends over 17 amino acids. The V end lost 3 bases, the J end lost 9 bases, and 23 bases lay between the germline ends. For the CDR3, the DNA is TGTGCCAGCAGTGACCGCCTCGGAGGGGCAAACCCGAAAAAACTGTTTTTT. It translates to CASSDRLGGANPKKLFF.

The sample holds a few counts of this clonotype. V and J are TRBV3-1 and TRBJ2-1, with 7 bases fitting TRBD2. Trimming at V came to 4 bases and at J to 0 bases, leaving 3 bases not matched to a gene. This CDR3 region has 15 residues. Germline values: CDR1 LGHDT, CDR2 YNNKEL (reference sequence). CDR3 sequence: CASSRGLGSYNEQFF. DNA for the CDR3: TGTGCCAGCAGCCGCGGACTAGGCTCCTACAATGAGCAGTTCTTC.

The chain is built from TRBV5-6 and TRBJ1-1; 7 bases are shared with TRBD1. This CDR3 spans 16 amino acids. V shed 3 bases and J 1 base; nucleotides not matched to a gene: 9. Germline CDR1 SGHDT, CDR2 YYEEEE. Here the CDR3 reads CASSSERQGENTEAFF. CDR3 DNA: TGTGCCAGCAGCTCGGAAAGACAGGGAGAGAACACTGAAGCTTTCTTT.

The V and J genes are TRBV7-9 and TRBJ2-3; D unclear. Trimming removed 5 bases at V and 4 bases at J, with 16 bases between. This CDR3 has 15 amino acids. Germline V CDR1 and CDR2: SEHNR, FQNEAQ (reference sequence). The DNA for the CDR3 is TGTGCCAGCAGCCGTCTTCCGTCCCTCGCAGATACGCAGTATTTT. Translation: CASSRLPSLADTQYF.

This chain links TRBV19 with TRBJ2-7; perhaps TRBD1 as D (5 bases). The V gene's germline CDR1 is LNHDA and CDR2 SQIVND (reference sequence). CDR3 length: 13 amino acids. Between the trimmed V and J ends, which lost 3 bases and 4 bases, there was a span of 10 bases. The CDR3 here is CASSIGAEYEQYF. The CDR3 DNA follows: TGTGCCAGTAGTATTGGGGCAGAATACGAGCAGTACTTC.

On this clonotype itself: A read error is likely here: a far larger clone is one base away. The chain carries TRBV2 and TRBJ2-1; D may be TRBD2 (6 bases). The CDR3 has 14 amino acids. Per germline, CDR1 SNHLY and CDR2 FYNNEI. Between the trimmed V and J ends, which lost 0 bases and 13 bases, there was a span of 16 bases. For the CDR3, the DNA is TGTGCCAGCAGTGAAGCCGGGGGTGGTGAGACCCAGTTCTTC. It specifies CASSEAGGGETQFF.

The table lists this clonotype with many counts. The rearrangement uses TRBV28 and TRBJ2-5; TRBD2 might be the D (5 bases). Germline lookup yields CDR1 MDHEN and CDR2 SYDVKM. CDR3 length: 13 residues. V lost 7 bases, J lost 4 bases, and 13 bases lay in between. The CDR3 here is CASNQLGPETQYF. Here the CDR3 DNA reads TGTGCCAGCAACCAACTAGGTCCAGAGACCCAGTACTTC.

This clonotype was detected many times. The genes are TRBV6-5 and TRBJ1-6; D perhaps matches TRBD1 (6 bases). Germline-derived CDR1 and CDR2 are MNHEY and SVGAGI. This CDR3 is 14 amino acids long. V lost 2 bases to trimming and J lost 8 bases, with 10 bases between them. This CDR3 is CASSYMQGYSPLHF. CDR3 nucleotide sequence: TGTGCCAGCAGTTACATGCAGGGGTATTCACCCCTCCACTTT.

This clonotype was seen at least ten times. The genes are TRBV18 and TRBJ2-7, with D possibly being TRBD2 (7 bases). Trimming shortened V by 3 bases and J by 3 bases, and 18 bases separated the two germline ends. The V gene's germline CDR1 is KGHSH and CDR2 LQKENI. This CDR3 has 16 residues. In DNA, the CDR3 is TGTGCCAGCTCACCGACTTACGCAGGGGAGGGCTACGAGCAGTACTTC. This translates into CASSPTYAGEGYEQYF. Supplemented by reference TRBV18 and TRBJ2-7, the full variable domain reads NAGVMQNPRHLVRRRGQEARLRCSPMKGHSHVYWYRQLPEEGLKFMVYLQKENIIDESGMPKERFSAEFPKEGPSILRIQQVVRGDSAAYFCASSPTYAGEGYEQYFGPGTRLTVT.

V and J are TRBV27 and TRBJ1-1; a weak D match, TRBD1 (5 bases). This CDR3 is built from 13 residues. Trimming removed 8 bases at V and 6 bases at J, with 16 bases between. Germline CDR1 is MNHEY and CDR2 is SMNVEV (reference sequence). DNA for the CDR3: TGTGCCAGCGCCGGGGGGGGGGGGGCTGAAGCTTTCTTT. Protein sequence: CASAGGGGAEAFF.

This clonotype was counted at least ten times. The chain employs TRBV2 and TRBJ2-1, with 12 bases that match TRBD2. The germline V gene has CDR1 SNHLY and CDR2 FYNNEI. J lost 6 bases, V lost 8 bases, and 8 bases had no gene match. This CDR3 spans 15 amino acids. The CDR3 region is CASESSGRGVNEQFF. The CDR3 region has the DNA TGTGCCAGCGAGTCTAGCGGGAGGGGGGTCAATGAGCAGTTCTTC.

The sample holds many counts of this clonotype. The V and J genes are TRBV27 and TRBJ2-7, with D perhaps TRBD2 (6 bases). The CDR3 has 14 residues. Between the trimmed V and J ends, which lost 6 bases and 1 base, there was a span of 13 bases. Per germline, CDR1 MNHEY and CDR2 SMNVEV (reference sequence). CDR3 coding DNA: TGTGCCAGCAGCACACTGGGAGGTTCCTACGAGCAGTACTTC. Its translation: CASSTLGGSYEQYF.